The sequence of this T cell receptor beta chain was determined in a study of cytomegalovirus exposure and HLA in healthy donors. This CDR3 is built from 16 residues. Germline V gene data show CDR1 as SGHTA and CDR2 as FQGNSA. Trimming took 1 base from V and 8 from J; bases not matched to a gene: 8. There are a few counts of this clone. The PCR employed 60 Vbeta primers together with 13 Jbeta primers. Only in-frame clones appear in the TCRdb table, and some are missing; sequencing was by immunoSEQ multiplex PCR. The table has some 130,000 clones, roughly 9.7% seen once. The rearrangement uses TRBV7-2 and TRBJ1-2; TRBD1 matches 12 bases. This TCR derives from a man aged 45-60 years in good health and CMV-seronegative. Specimen: PBMCs. CDR3 nucleotide sequence: TGTGCCAGCAGCTTAGGGGGACAGGGGGCGGATTTGGGCTACACCTTC. This translates into CASSLGGQGADLGYTF.